The 17 T cell receptor beta chains given below trace back to one sample, sequenced in a study of blood T cell repertoires in COVID-19. Some clones are missing from TCRdb's copy, which holds only in-frame ones; the method was immunoSEQ multiplex PCR. The top ten clones hold roughly 2% of a sample with under 300,000 clones, under 85% of them seen once. The sequencing sample was made of peripheral blood. The receptors stem from a man aged 25 to 40 who had recovered from COVID-19.

J is TRBJ1-6 and V is TRBV5-1; 9 bases line up with TRBD1. In germline, CDR1 is SGHRS, CDR2 YFSETQ. Trimming at V came to 3 bases and at J to 9 bases, leaving 10 bases not matched to a gene. The CDR3 has 16 residues. Here the CDR3 reads CASSSTAGTGFSPLHF. Written as DNA, the CDR3 is TGCGCCAGCAGCTCGACCGCCGGGACAGGGTTTTCACCCCTCCACTTT.

As concerns this clone: Germline is not matched at one junction end, which may reflect a read error. V is TRBV2 and J is TRBJ2-1, with D perhaps TRBD2 (7 bases). This CDR3 has 16 amino acids. Germline CDR1 reads SNHLY; CDR2 reads FYNNEI. DNA for the CDR3: TGTGCCAGCAAGGAAGGTACGGGGGGCTCCCACAATGAGCAGTTCTTC. As protein: CASKEGTGGSHNEQFF.

CDR3 residues: CSVRLALTDTQYF. For the CDR3, the DNA is TGCAGCGTCCGACTAGCGCTGACAGATACGCAGTATTTT. The chain joins TRBV29-1 to TRBJ2-3; 8 bases map to TRBD2. Per the germline V gene, CDR1 is SQVTM and CDR2 is ANQGSEA. The ends lost 6 bases at V and 3 bases at J; junction bases unmatched: 5. The CDR3 is 13 residues long.

The chain links TRBV6-2 or TRBV6-3 to TRBJ2-1; possible D gene TRBD2, 5 bases. Trimming stripped 6 bases from V and 3 bases from J, with 15 bases between. Per germline, CDR1 MNHEY and CDR2 SVGEGT. This CDR3 region has 15 residues. This CDR3 is CASSSYRADYNEQFF. The CDR3, as DNA: TGTGCCAGCAGCTCCTACAGAGCGGACTACAATGAGCAGTTCTTC.

The gene calls are TRBV6-2 or TRBV6-3 and TRBJ1-2; 8 nucleotides align to TRBD1. The V gene's germline CDR1 is MNHEY and CDR2 SVGEGT. The CDR3 runs to 13 residues. With 4 bases clipped from V and 4 bases from J, the junction kept 2 bases outside the gene matches. The CDR3 DNA is TGTGCCAGCAGTTCAGGGGGCGCCTATGGCTACACCTTC. As protein: CASSSGGAYGYTF.

The chain employs TRBV6-5 and TRBJ1-3, with 7 bases fitting TRBD1. CDR1 and CDR2 from the germline V gene are MNHEY and SVGAGI. Trimming removed 9 bases from V and 0 bases from J; junction bases left unmatched: 8. CDR3 length equals 15 residues. The DNA for the CDR3 is TGTGCCAGTGGGGACAGCTCAATCTCTGGAAACACCATATATTTT. It encodes CASGDSSISGNTIYF.

The J gene is TRBJ1-6, the V gene TRBV10-3, with TRBD1 matching over 8 bases. The CDR3 has 15 amino acids. V gave up 8 bases and J gave up 6 bases; unmatched junction bases: 9. CDR1 and CDR2 (germline): ENHRY, SYGVKD. This CDR3 reads CAICPDRAPNSPLHF. The CDR3 nucleotides are TGTGCCATCTGCCCGGACAGGGCCCCTAATTCACCCCTCCACTTT.

Of note for this clone: This clone may be a read error of a much larger clone one base away. The CDR3: CASSEGTGNTGELFF. CDR3 coding DNA: TGTGCCAGCAGTGAAGGGACAGGGAACACCGGGGAGCTGTTTTTT. The chain employs TRBV2 and TRBJ2-2; 7 positions agree with TRBD1. CDR3 length: 15 amino acids. Germline V lookup: CDR1 SNHLY, CDR2 FYNNEI. Trimming cost V 1 base and J 1 base; bases outside gene matches: 0. Full variable domain (remainder filled in from reference TRBV2 and TRBJ2-2): EPEVTQTPSHQVTQMGQEVILRCVPISNHLYFYWYRQILGQKVEFLVSFYNNEISEKSEIFDDQFSVERPDGSNFTLKIRSTKLEDSAMYFCASSEGTGNTGELFFGEGSRLTVL.

This chain connects TRBV10-3 to TRBJ1-1, with D possibly TRBD1 on 5 matching bases. The CDR3 is made up of 12 amino acids. Between the trimmed V and J ends, which lost 2 bases and 7 bases, there was a span of 8 bases. In germline, CDR1 is ENHRY, CDR2 SYGVKD. CDR3 DNA: TGTGCCATCAGTGAGCGGGGGGATGAAGCTTTCTTT. It is translated as CAISERGDEAFF.

The rearrangement uses TRBV29-1 and TRBJ1-1, with TRBD1 identical over 8 bases. Trimming took 6 bases from V and 1 from J; bases not matched to a gene: 1. Looked up from germline, CDR1 is SQVTM and CDR2 is ANQGSEA. The CDR3 runs 12 residues. CDR3 nucleotides: TGCAGCGTGACAGGGGCGAACACTGAAGCTTTCTTT. It translates to CSVTGANTEAFF.

The J gene is TRBJ1-6, the V gene TRBV5-5, with D tentatively TRBD1 (6 bases). Germline CDR1 SGHKS, CDR2 YYEKEE (reference sequence). V was pared by 4 bases and J by 2 bases, with 19 bases between. The CDR3 length is 18 residues. The DNA of the CDR3 is TGTGCCAGCAGCCCTACCACGTCACAGGGCCCCTATAATTCACCCCTCCACTTT. Its protein is CASSPTTSQGPYNSPLHF.

The chain couples TRBV6-5 to TRBJ1-3; 7 bases agree with TRBD1. Germline CDR1 is MNHEY and CDR2 is SVGAGI. Unmatched junction bases numbered 7, after V lost 6 bases and J lost 8 bases. The CDR3 length is 13 residues. CDR3 residues: CASSRQGSYTIYF. For the CDR3, the DNA is TGTGCCAGCAGCCGACAGGGTAGTTACACCATATATTTT.

The CDR3 protein is CASNNPGGTEAFF. CDR3 bases: TGTGCCAGCAATAACCCGGGGGGCACTGAAGCTTTCTTT. V is TRBV5-8 and J is TRBJ1-1; TRBD1 might be the D (5 bases). The germline CDR1 and CDR2 sequences are SGHTS and YDEGEE. The germline V and J ends were trimmed by 6 bases and 4 bases, with 13 bases remaining between them. The length of the CDR3 is 13 residues.

The CDR3 DNA reads as TGTGCCAGCCGACAGGGCTTAAGCGAGCAGTTCTTC. It specifies CASRQGLSEQFF. The chain is built from TRBV6-5 and TRBJ2-1, with 7 bases lining up with TRBD1. The CDR3 is 12 residues long. The V gene's germline CDR1 is MNHEY and CDR2 SVGAGI. The V segment lost 8 bases and the J segment 10 bases; nucleotides outside the gene matches: 8.

The chain combines TRBV7-9 with TRBJ2-5, with TRBD2 matching over 15 bases. The CDR3 has 18 residues. The germline V gene has CDR1 SEHNR and CDR2 FQNEAQ (reference sequence). The V and J ends lost 3 bases and 2 bases, in that order; junction bases with no gene match: 7. CDR3 protein: CASSFGTSGGYHQETQYF. The CDR3 DNA follows: TGTGCCAGCAGCTTTGGGACTAGCGGGGGGTACCATCAAGAGACCCAGTACTTC.

Points on this clone: The sample contains more than one DNA sequence encoding this CDR3. This chain uses TRBV5-1 with TRBJ2-5; D is unresolved. CDR3 length: 14 amino acids. The germline V gene encodes CDR1 SGHRS and CDR2 YFSETQ. The V gene lost 0 bases and the J gene lost 1 base, with 7 bases spanning the gap. The CDR3 DNA reads as TGCGCCAGCAGCTTGGGGTTAGCCCAAGAGACCCAGTACTTC. It is translated as CASSLGLAQETQYF.

This rearrangement joins TRBV6-1 to TRBJ2-7; D perhaps matches TRBD1 (6 bases). V was clipped by 3 bases and J by 3 bases, with 18 bases between them. This CDR3 has 16 amino acids. Per the germline V gene, CDR1 is MNHNS and CDR2 is SASEGT. The CDR3 sequence: CASSDLIGGPLYEQYV. The CDR3 DNA follows: TGTGCCAGCAGTGATCTGATTGGGGGCCCCCTCTACGAGCAGTACGTC.